This is a list of T cell receptor beta chains from one sample in a study of long-term antiretroviral therapy in people with HIV. The assay was immunoSEQ multiplex PCR, and TCRdb's table has in-frame clones only and misses some. The sample contains more than 11,000 clones, roughly 80% of which appear only once. The sequenced sample was unsorted PBMCs, obtained 1.8 years before starting antiretroviral therapy. These receptors were taken from a woman aged 35 to 49 with HIV. CDR3s include the opening cysteine and the closing phenylalanine or tryptophan. The D gene is left open where the match is weak. Size values are once, few and many counts, or a class for expanded clones, and some rows have none.

abundance: few; d_gene: .; v_gene: TRBV7-2; j_gene: TRBJ1-3; CDR3nt: TGTGCCAGCAGCTTAGGACAGCTCTCTGGAAACACCATATATTTT; CDR3aa: CASSLGQLSGNTIYF
abundance: .; d_gene: TRBD2; v_gene: TRBV14; j_gene: TRBJ2-3; CDR3nt: TGTGCCAGCAGCCAAGGGGGGACTAGCCCCTCCAACACAGATACGCAGTATTTT; CDR3aa: CASSQGGTSPSNTDTQYF
abundance: .; d_gene: .; v_gene: TRBV5-6; j_gene: TRBJ1-1; CDR3nt: TGTGCCAGCACCGACCTACTGGGGAACACTGAAGCTTTCTTT; CDR3aa: CASTDLLGNTEAFF
abundance: .; d_gene: .; v_gene: TRBV7-1; j_gene: TRBJ2-5; CDR3nt: TGTGCCAGCAGCTTAAGGAAGACCCAGTACTTC; CDR3aa: CASSLRKTQYF
abundance: .; d_gene: .; v_gene: TRBV4-1; j_gene: TRBJ1-1; CDR3nt: TGCGCCAGCAGCCAAATATTGAACACTGAAGCTTTCTTT; CDR3aa: CASSQILNTEAFF
abundance: .; d_gene: TRBD1; v_gene: TRBV7-6; j_gene: TRBJ2-1; CDR3nt: TGTGCCAGCAGCTCGACAGGGACGAGAAGCAATGAGCAGTTCTTC; CDR3aa: CASSSTGTRSNEQFF
abundance: once; d_gene: TRBD2; v_gene: TRBV4-2; j_gene: TRBJ2-7; CDR3nt: TGTGCCAGCAGCCAAGAACTAGCGGGAGGGCCATACGAGCAGTACTTC; CDR3aa: CASSQELAGGPYEQYF
abundance: .; d_gene: .; v_gene: TRBV18; j_gene: TRBJ1-1; CDR3nt: TGTGCCAGCTTTGCCGGGACGTGGGACACTGAAGCTTTCTTT; CDR3aa: CASFAGTWDTEAFF
abundance: .; d_gene: .; v_gene: TRBV5-8; j_gene: TRBJ2-7; CDR3nt: TGTGCCAGCAGCTACGGACGTTCCTACGAGCAGTACTTC; CDR3aa: CASSYGRSYEQYF
abundance: .; d_gene: TRBD1; v_gene: TRBV19; j_gene: TRBJ1-5; CDR3nt: TGTGCCAGTATTGAGACAGGGGTAAATCAGCCCCAGCATTTT; CDR3aa: CASIETGVNQPQHF
abundance: .; d_gene: TRBD1; v_gene: TRBV9; j_gene: TRBJ2-1; CDR3nt: TGTGCCAGCAGCGTCTCTTCGAAGACAGGGGTTTACAATGAGCAGTTCTTC; CDR3aa: CASSVSSKTGVYNEQFF
abundance: .; d_gene: TRBD2; v_gene: TRBV7-8; j_gene: TRBJ2-7; CDR3nt: TGTGCCAGCAGCTTAGCGGGGGGGAGCTCCTACGAGCAGTACTTC; CDR3aa: CASSLAGGSSYEQYF
abundance: .; d_gene: .; v_gene: TRBV2; j_gene: TRBJ2-2; CDR3nt: TGTGCCAGCGCCCTCGGGACTGCCTACACCGGGGAGCTGTTTTTT; CDR3aa: CASALGTAYTGELFF
abundance: .; d_gene: .; v_gene: TRBV7-2; j_gene: TRBJ1-1; CDR3nt: TGTGCCAGCAGCCGAAGACAGGTCCCCACTGAAGCTTTCTTT; CDR3aa: CASSRRQVPTEAFF
abundance: .; d_gene: TRBD2; v_gene: TRBV19; j_gene: TRBJ2-1; CDR3nt: TGTGCCAGTAGTATATTGGAGGGCGGGAGGACTTTCTACAATGAGCAGTTCTTC; CDR3aa: CASSILEGGRTFYNEQFF
abundance: .; d_gene: .; v_gene: TRBV10-3; j_gene: TRBJ2-1; CDR3nt: TGTGCCATCGGCCAGAGCTCCTACAATGAGCAGTTCTTC; CDR3aa: CAIGQSSYNEQFF
abundance: .; d_gene: TRBD2; v_gene: TRBV25-1; j_gene: TRBJ2-3; CDR3nt: TGTGCCAGCAGTGATCTGGGGCTAGCGGGATACACAGATACGCAGTATTTT; CDR3aa: CASSDLGLAGYTDTQYF
abundance: .; d_gene: TRBD2; v_gene: TRBV6-6; j_gene: TRBJ2-3; CDR3nt: TGTGCCAGCACCCCCTCTAGCGGAGTCACAGATACGCAGTATTTT; CDR3aa: CASTPSSGVTDTQYF
abundance: .; d_gene: .; v_gene: TRBV10-3; j_gene: TRBJ1-1; CDR3nt: TGTGCCATCAGTGAGTTCGGACGGGAGGGCACTGAAGCTTTCTTT; CDR3aa: CAISEFGREGTEAFF
abundance: .; d_gene: .; v_gene: TRBV29-1; j_gene: TRBJ1-1; CDR3nt: TGCAGCGTTAAACCCGGGACTGAAGCTTTCTTT; CDR3aa: CSVKPGTEAFF
abundance: .; d_gene: .; v_gene: TRBV9; j_gene: TRBJ2-1; CDR3nt: TGTGCCAGCAGCGTAGGTGGCGGGTACAATGAGCAGTTCTTC; CDR3aa: CASSVGGGYNEQFF
abundance: .; d_gene: TRBD2; v_gene: TRBV7-2; j_gene: TRBJ2-1; CDR3nt: TGTGCCAGCAGTCCCTTGGGGACTAGCGGGAGTCCCTACAATGAGCAGTTCTTC; CDR3aa: CASSPLGTSGSPYNEQFF
abundance: .; d_gene: .; v_gene: TRBV27; j_gene: TRBJ1-2; CDR3nt: TGTGCCAGCAGTTCACAGGGTATTGGCTACACCTTC; CDR3aa: CASSSQGIGYTF
abundance: few; d_gene: TRBD1; v_gene: TRBV7-9; j_gene: TRBJ2-3; CDR3nt: TGTGCCAGCAACCTCCCCAGGGGGCCCTCAGATACGCAGTATTTT; CDR3aa: CASNLPRGPSDTQYF
abundance: .; d_gene: .; v_gene: TRBV23-1; j_gene: TRBJ2-2; CDR3nt: TGCGCCAGCAGCTCCGGACCGGCGGGCACCGGGGAGCTGTTTTTT; CDR3aa: CASSSGPAGTGELFF
abundance: .; d_gene: .; v_gene: TRBV28; j_gene: TRBJ2-5; CDR3nt: TGTGCCAGCAGTTTCCGGCCGGGGGAGACCCAGTACTTC; CDR3aa: CASSFRPGETQYF
abundance: few; d_gene: TRBD2; v_gene: TRBV2; j_gene: TRBJ2-1; CDR3nt: TGTGCCAGCAAGGGACTAGCGGGAGTCAGCTCCTACAATGAGCAGTTCTTC; CDR3aa: CASKGLAGVSSYNEQFF
abundance: .; d_gene: TRBD1; v_gene: TRBV6-1; j_gene: TRBJ1-2; CDR3nt: TGTGCCAGCAGTGAAACAGGGGACTATGGCTACACCTTC; CDR3aa: CASSETGDYGYTF
abundance: few; d_gene: .; v_gene: TRBV6-5; j_gene: TRBJ1-2; CDR3nt: TGTGCCAGCAGTTACTCGACGGGCGGCTACACCTTC; CDR3aa: CASSYSTGGYTF
abundance: once; d_gene: TRBD1; v_gene: TRBV7-3; j_gene: TRBJ2-2; CDR3nt: TGTGCCACTAGGCAGACAGGGGGCAGATCCGGGGAGCTGTTTTTT; CDR3aa: CATRQTGGRSGELFF
abundance: .; d_gene: .; v_gene: TRBV6-5; j_gene: TRBJ1-1; CDR3nt: TGTGCCAGCAGTTATTCAGCGAACACTGAAGCTTTCTTT; CDR3aa: CASSYSANTEAFF
abundance: .; d_gene: .; v_gene: TRBV9; j_gene: TRBJ2-1; CDR3nt: TGTGCCAGCAGCGTAAAGTTGGGTCCCTCCTACAATGAGCAGTTCTTC; CDR3aa: CASSVKLGPSYNEQFF
abundance: .; d_gene: .; v_gene: TRBV5-4; j_gene: TRBJ1-2; CDR3nt: TGTGCCAGCAGCTTGGGGCAGGGTTTAAATGGCTACACCTTC; CDR3aa: CASSLGQGLNGYTF
abundance: .; d_gene: TRBD1; v_gene: TRBV10-3; j_gene: TRBJ1-2; CDR3nt: TGTGCCATCAGTGAGCAACAGGGGTACTATGGCTACACCTTC; CDR3aa: CAISEQQGYYGYTF
abundance: .; d_gene: TRBD1; v_gene: TRBV5-1; j_gene: TRBJ2-1; CDR3nt: TGCGCCAGCAGCGAGGACAGGGGAAAGCAGTTCTTC; CDR3aa: CASSEDRGKQFF
abundance: .; d_gene: TRBD2; v_gene: TRBV5-1; j_gene: TRBJ2-7; CDR3nt: TGCGCCAGCAGCTTCGGTAGCGGGACCATCTCCTACGAGCAGTACTTC; CDR3aa: CASSFGSGTISYEQYF
abundance: .; d_gene: TRBD1; v_gene: TRBV6-4; j_gene: TRBJ2-5; CDR3nt: TGTGCCAGCAGTGCTTGGGACAGGGTAATGGAGACCCAGTACTTC; CDR3aa: CASSAWDRVMETQYF
abundance: once; d_gene: .; v_gene: TRBV5-4; j_gene: TRBJ2-4; CDR3nt: TGTGCCAGCAGCTTAAGGGGGGCCCTAGCCAAAAACATTCAGTACTTC; CDR3aa: CASSLRGALAKNIQYF
abundance: .; d_gene: .; v_gene: TRBV10-1; j_gene: TRBJ2-7; CDR3nt: TGCGCCAGCAGCCAGGGCGCGGGGTCCTACGAGCAGTACTTC; CDR3aa: CASSQGAGSYEQYF
abundance: .; d_gene: .; v_gene: TRBV5-1; j_gene: TRBJ1-1; CDR3nt: TGCGCCAGCAGCTTGTTGGGTGGAGACACTGAAGCTTTCTTT; CDR3aa: CASSLLGGDTEAFF
abundance: .; d_gene: TRBD2; v_gene: TRBV7-2; j_gene: TRBJ2-5; CDR3nt: TGTGCCAGCAGCCATTCCGGGAGGAAGGAGACCCAGTACTTC; CDR3aa: CASSHSGRKETQYF
abundance: .; d_gene: .; v_gene: TRBV4-1; j_gene: TRBJ1-3; CDR3nt: TGCGCCAGCAGCCAAGCAACCCCGGAGACTGGAAACACCATATATTTT; CDR3aa: CASSQATPETGNTIYF
abundance: few; d_gene: .; v_gene: TRBV7-9; j_gene: TRBJ2-1; CDR3nt: TGTGCCAGCAGGGATGGGATCAGGGGGGCGCCGCGTAATGAGCAGTTCTTC; CDR3aa: CASRDGIRGAPRNEQFF
abundance: .; d_gene: .; v_gene: TRBV13; j_gene: TRBJ2-7; CDR3nt: TGTGCCAGCAGGGCCGCCGGGATTTTCTACGAGCAGTACTTC; CDR3aa: CASRAAGIFYEQYF
abundance: .; d_gene: TRBD2; v_gene: TRBV6-5; j_gene: TRBJ2-7; CDR3nt: TGTGCCAGCAGTCGCCAAGCGGGAGGGCCCTACGAGCAGTACTTC; CDR3aa: CASSRQAGGPYEQYF
abundance: .; d_gene: .; v_gene: TRBV6-1; j_gene: TRBJ1-2; CDR3nt: TGTGCCAGTTCGACGGGACCGAACTATGGCTACACCTTC; CDR3aa: CASSTGPNYGYTF
abundance: .; d_gene: .; v_gene: TRBV7-2; j_gene: TRBJ1-2; CDR3nt: TGTGCCAGCACCCTCGGGATGGCTAACTATGGCTACACCTTC; CDR3aa: CASTLGMANYGYTF
abundance: .; d_gene: .; v_gene: TRBV19; j_gene: TRBJ2-2; CDR3nt: TGTGCCAGTAGTATAGATCAGTGGGAGCTGTTTTTT; CDR3aa: CASSIDQWELFF
abundance: .; d_gene: .; v_gene: TRBV5-1; j_gene: TRBJ2-2; CDR3nt: TGCGCCAGCAGCTTGAACGGACCAGTGAACACCGGGGAGCTGTTTTTT; CDR3aa: CASSLNGPVNTGELFF
abundance: .; d_gene: .; v_gene: TRBV2; j_gene: TRBJ2-4; CDR3nt: TGTGCCAGCAGTTCGGGGAGCTCGGACATTCAGTACTTC; CDR3aa: CASSSGSSDIQYF
abundance: .; d_gene: TRBD2; v_gene: TRBV7-2; j_gene: TRBJ2-7; CDR3nt: TGTGCCAGCAGCTCCACTCCCCTAGCGGAGGAGCAGTACTTC; CDR3aa: CASSSTPLAEEQYF
abundance: few; d_gene: .; v_gene: TRBV2; j_gene: TRBJ2-7; CDR3nt: TGTGCCAGCAGTCACCTACTGGGGACATCATCCTACGAGCAGTACTTC; CDR3aa: CASSHLLGTSSYEQYF
abundance: .; d_gene: .; v_gene: TRBV5-8; j_gene: TRBJ2-1; CDR3nt: TGTGCCAGCAGCTTTGACGGGAGCTCCTACAATGAGCAGTTCTTC; CDR3aa: CASSFDGSSYNEQFF
abundance: .; d_gene: TRBD1; v_gene: TRBV7-8; j_gene: TRBJ2-3; CDR3nt: TGTGCCAGCGGCCGCGCTGGGACAGTTATCACAGATACGCAGTATTTT; CDR3aa: CASGRAGTVITDTQYF
abundance: .; d_gene: TRBD2; v_gene: TRBV7-9; j_gene: TRBJ2-3; CDR3nt: TGTGCCAGCAGCCGTAGCGGGATCTCTAGCACAGATACGCAGTATTTT; CDR3aa: CASSRSGISSTDTQYF
abundance: .; d_gene: .; v_gene: TRBV29-1; j_gene: TRBJ2-2; CDR3nt: TGCAGCGTTGAAAGGATAGTGGGGTCGAACACCGGGGAGCTGTTTTTT; CDR3aa: CSVERIVGSNTGELFF
abundance: .; d_gene: .; v_gene: TRBV28; j_gene: TRBJ2-7; CDR3nt: TGTGCCAGCAGGATATCCATCACCTACGAGCAGTACTTC; CDR3aa: CASRISITYEQYF